This T cell receptor beta chain was sequenced for a study of T cells in Graves' hyperthyroidism and ophthalmopathy. A few counts support this clonotype. The V gene's germline CDR1 is SGHKS and CDR2 YYEKEE (reference sequence). The length of the CDR3 is 15 residues. The V gene lost 4 bases and the J gene lost 0 bases, with 14 bases spanning the gap. RNA transcripts gave rise to amplified TCR beta CDR3 regions. The study used the HTBI primer set for a first-round RT-PCR of the TCR CDR3. TCRdb itself ran the multiplex PCR reads through MiXCR, one entry per CDR3 protein. The data show a few hundred thousand distinct CDR3 sequences, around 20% seen once.

The specimen sequenced was blood. The rearrangement links TRBV5-5 to TRBJ2-7; unclear D gene. The clonotype originates from a man aged 50 or older with Graves' ophthalmopathy. The DNA for the CDR3 is TGTGCCAGCAGCGTTTCGCTTGTTAGCTCCTACGAGCAGTACTTC. It specifies CASSVSLVSSYEQYF.